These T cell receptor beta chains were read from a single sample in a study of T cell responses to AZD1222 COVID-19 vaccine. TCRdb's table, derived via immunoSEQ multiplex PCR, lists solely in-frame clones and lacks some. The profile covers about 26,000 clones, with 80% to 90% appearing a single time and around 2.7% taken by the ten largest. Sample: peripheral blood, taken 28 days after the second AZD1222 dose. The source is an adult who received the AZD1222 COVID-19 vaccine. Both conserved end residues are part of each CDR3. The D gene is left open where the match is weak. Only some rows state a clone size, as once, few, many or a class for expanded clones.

TGTGCCAGTAGTATCTTCCACACCGATAGCAATCAGCCCCAGCATTTT,CASSIFHTDSNQPQHF,TRBV19,NA,NA,TRBJ1-5
TGTGCCAGCAGTTGGTTCAGGGCAACAGATACGCAGTATTTT,CASSWFRATDTQYF,TRBV6-2/TRBV6-3,NA,NA,TRBJ2-3
TGTGCCAGCAGCCAAGATCGCGCCCGACAAGAGACCCAGTACTTC,CASSQDRARQETQYF,TRBV3-1/TRBV3-2,NA,NA,TRBJ2-5
TGTGCCAGCAGCTTAGCCCTTGGGGGGGAGACCCAGTACTTC,CASSLALGGETQYF,TRBV7-9,NA,NA,TRBJ2-5
TGTGCCAGCAGCCTCGGGACACCCTCCTACGAGCAGTACTTC,CASSLGTPSYEQYF,TRBV5-5,NA,few,TRBJ2-7
TGTGCCAGCAGCCGCAGTAGCGGGTGGTCCTACGAGCAGTACTTC,CASSRSSGWSYEQYF,TRBV16,TRBD2,NA,TRBJ2-7
TGTGCCAGCTCACTGCGAGGTGCCAGGGAGGATGGCTACACCTTC,CASSLRGAREDGYTF,TRBV18,NA,NA,TRBJ1-2
TGTGCCAGCAGCTTATTTCGGACAGGACGGGGTGAAAAACTGTTTTTT,CASSLFRTGRGEKLFF,TRBV7-2,TRBD1,NA,TRBJ1-4
TGTGCCAGCAGCCCCGGGACAGGGGGCGAGTACGAGCAGTACTTC,CASSPGTGGEYEQYF,TRBV7-6,TRBD1,NA,TRBJ2-7
TGTGCCAGCAGTGAACTACTGGCGGGGGGGAAAGATACGCAGTATTTT,CASSELLAGGKDTQYF,TRBV6-1,TRBD2,NA,TRBJ2-3
TGTGCCAGCAGCTTAGGGCCCGATGAAAAACTGTTTTTT,CASSLGPDEKLFF,TRBV7-2,NA,NA,TRBJ1-4
TGTGCCAGCAGCTCGACAGGGGAAAACACTGAAGCTTTCTTT,CASSSTGENTEAFF,TRBV6-5,TRBD1,NA,TRBJ1-1
TGTGCCAGTAGTATTAGAGTGGGCGGGAATGGCGGGGAGCTGTTTTTT,CASSIRVGGNGGELFF,TRBV19,NA,NA,TRBJ2-2
TGTGCCAGTAGTATAGATCAAGCGGGACCCCTCGCCGGCTACACCTTC,CASSIDQAGPLAGYTF,TRBV19,NA,few,TRBJ1-2
TGTGCCAGCAGCCCGGGGGGACAGGGCTCTGGGGGCTACACCTTC,CASSPGGQGSGGYTF,TRBV5-6,TRBD1,NA,TRBJ1-2
TGTGCCAGCAGACCCCTGCGGGACAGTGTCCAGTCCTACAATGAGCAGTTCTTC,CASRPLRDSVQSYNEQFF,TRBV27,NA,NA,TRBJ2-1
TGTGCCAGCAGCCAGCTGAGGAGACAGTACTTC,CASSQLRRQYF,TRBV3-1/TRBV3-2,NA,NA,TRBJ2-4
TGTGCCAGCAGCCAAGGGGCTGGGGGGGGCGAGACTAATGAAAAACTGTTTTTT,CASSQGAGGGETNEKLFF,TRBV4-2,NA,NA,TRBJ1-4
TGTGCCAGCAGTTACGGTTGGGGAGGAAGGGCGAACACCGGGGAGCTGTTTTTT,CASSYGWGGRANTGELFF,TRBV6-2/TRBV6-3,NA,NA,TRBJ2-2
TGTGCCAGTAGTTTCACCGACAGTCAGCCCCAGCATTTT,CASSFTDSQPQHF,TRBV19,NA,once,TRBJ1-5
TGTGCCAGCAGCTTAGTGGGGATCAATCAGCCCCAGCATTTT,CASSLVGINQPQHF,TRBV7-8,NA,NA,TRBJ1-5
TGTGCCAGTAGCCCTCTGGCCTCCTACAATGAGCAGTTCTTC,CASSPLASYNEQFF,TRBV19,NA,NA,TRBJ2-1
TGTGCCAGTAGGACAAGACAGGGTTATGGCTACACCTTC,CASRTRQGYGYTF,TRBV19,TRBD1,NA,TRBJ1-2
TGTGCCAGCAGCAGGACAGGGCTTGGGTACGAGCAGTACTTC,CASSRTGLGYEQYF,TRBV27,TRBD1,NA,TRBJ2-7
TGTGCCAGCAGCCAGGGGTTGAACACTGAAGCTTTCTTT,CASSQGLNTEAFF,TRBV16,NA,NA,TRBJ1-1
TGTGCCAGCAGCCCCCAAGTGGGGGCAGTCACTGAAGCTTTCTTT,CASSPQVGAVTEAFF,TRBV2,NA,NA,TRBJ1-1
TGTGCCAGCAGTTCCATCGGGGGACGGGGCCAAGAGACCCAGTACTTC,CASSSIGGRGQETQYF,TRBV2,NA,NA,TRBJ2-5
TGCAGCGTTGGGGTTCAGGGACAGGGGGTCCGGGATGGCTACACCTTC,CSVGVQGQGVRDGYTF,TRBV29-1,TRBD1,NA,TRBJ1-2
TGTGCCAGCAGATCCCTAGTGCGCTACGAGCAGTACTTC,CASRSLVRYEQYF,TRBV28,NA,NA,TRBJ2-7
TGTGCCAGCAGTCCGGGACAGTTTTATGGCTACACCTTC,CASSPGQFYGYTF,TRBV3-1/TRBV3-2,TRBD1,NA,TRBJ1-2
TGTGCCAGCAGGGACAGGCGGGAGAACGAGCAGTACTTC,CASRDRRENEQYF,TRBV2,NA,NA,TRBJ2-7
TGTGCCAGCAGCCAAGGAATTAGGGGGGCCTATGGCTACACCTTC,CASSQGIRGAYGYTF,TRBV3-1/TRBV3-2,NA,NA,TRBJ1-2
TGTGCCAGCAGTTTATCTGGGACAGTACCCTACGAGCAGTACTTC,CASSLSGTVPYEQYF,TRBV27,TRBD1,NA,TRBJ2-7
TGTGCCAGCAGTTGGGCGCCCGAGAACACTGAAGCTTTCTTT,CASSWAPENTEAFF,TRBV11-2,NA,NA,TRBJ1-1
TGTGCCAGCAGCTGGTCGACAGGGTTGGGCTCTGGGGCCAACGTCCTGACTTTC,CASSWSTGLGSGANVLTF,TRBV11-3,TRBD1,NA,TRBJ2-6
TGCGCCAGCAGCCAGGACGTAGGGGGGGCCGGGGAGCTGTTTTTT,CASSQDVGGAGELFF,TRBV4-3,NA,NA,TRBJ2-2
TGTGCCAGCAGTCCCCACGCTCCCGTGGGGGATGAGCAGTTCTTC,CASSPHAPVGDEQFF,TRBV6-2/TRBV6-3,NA,few,TRBJ2-1
TGTGCCACCAGTCGGACAGGGGCCACCGGGGAGCTGTTTTTT,CATSRTGATGELFF,TRBV24-1,TRBD1,NA,TRBJ2-2
TGTGCCAGCAAGGGTACCCAGGGACGCTCTGGAAACACCATATATTTT,CASKGTQGRSGNTIYF,TRBV28,NA,few,TRBJ1-3
TGTGCCAGCAGCCAAGGCCCCCCCGGGGAGCTGTTTTTT,CASSQGPPGELFF,TRBV3-1/TRBV3-2,NA,NA,TRBJ2-2
TGCGCCAGCAGTTCCATCTATCCTTATAATTCACCCCTCCACTTT,CASSSIYPYNSPLHF,TRBV23-1,NA,NA,TRBJ1-6
TGTGCCAGCTCACCCGACAGGGTGGTTGACAATGAGCAGTTCTTC,CASSPDRVVDNEQFF,TRBV18,TRBD1,NA,TRBJ2-1
TGTGCCAGTAGTGAGCGGCCAGGGGCGCGAAGCACTGAAGCTTTCTTT,CASSERPGARSTEAFF,TRBV19,NA,NA,TRBJ1-1